These 25 T cell receptor beta chains originate from one sample sequenced in a study of cytomegalovirus exposure and HLA in healthy donors. PCR amplification relied on 60 Vbeta primers (plus 13 Jbeta primers). Sequencing was performed with immunoSEQ multiplex PCR; in TCRdb, only in-frame clones are kept and a portion is missing. In the table there are approximately 130,000 clones, approximately 85% of which are singletons. Sequenced material: PBMCs. The receptors here all came from a woman aged 30 to 39 in good health and CMV-seropositive.

This clone was detected only a few times. The chain links TRBV18 to TRBJ2-5; 8 positions agree with TRBD1. The J segment lost 1 base and the V segment lost 3 bases, leaving 7 bases of the junction unmatched. This CDR3 has 16 residues. The germline V gene encodes CDR1 KGHSH and CDR2 LQKENI. The CDR3 reads CASSPYTGGFQETQYF. The CDR3, as DNA: TGTGCCAGCTCACCTTATACAGGGGGATTCCAAGAGACCCAGTACTTC.

The CDR3 spells CASSWTGGTEAFF. CDR3 bases: TGTGCCAGCAGTTGGACAGGGGGCACTGAAGCTTTCTTT. The chain combines TRBV5-6 with TRBJ1-1; 10 nucleotides line up with TRBD1. The CDR3 runs to 13 residues. Unmatched junction bases numbered 2, after V lost 5 bases and J lost 4 bases. Per germline, CDR1 SGHDT and CDR2 YYEEEE. Full variable domain (outside the CDR3, taken from reference TRBV5-6 and TRBJ1-1): DAGVTQSPTHLIKTRGQQVTLRCSPKSGHDTVSWYQQALGQGPQFIFQYYEEEERQRGNFPDRFSGHQFPNYSSELNVNALLLGDSALYLCASSWTGGTEAFFGQGTRLTVV.

The table lists this clone with a count of one. The chain carries TRBV28 and TRBJ1-4; 7 bases map to TRBD1. This CDR3 has 14 residues. V gave up 10 bases and J gave up 7 bases; unmatched junction bases: 12. The germline V gene has CDR1 MDHEN and CDR2 SYDVKM. As DNA, the CDR3 is TGTGCCACCCGGGAGACAGGGTTGGCTGAAAAACTGTTTTTT. Its protein product is CATRETGLAEKLFF.

In DNA form, the CDR3 reads TGTGCCAGCAGCTTAAGACAGGGAAACTATGGCTACACCTTC. Its translation is CASSLRQGNYGYTF. V gene TRBV13 combines with J gene TRBJ1-2, with 7 bases aligning to TRBD1. The CDR3 extends over 14 amino acids. From germline, CDR1 is PRHDT and CDR2 FYEKMQ (reference sequence). V gave up 2 bases and J gave up 2 bases; unmatched junction bases: 2.

Only a few counts were recorded for this clone. The chain recombines TRBV5-5 with TRBJ2-2; D might be TRBD1 (5 bases). This CDR3 region has 15 residues. CDR1 SGHKS and CDR2 YYEKEE come from the germline V gene (reference sequence). Trimming took off 4 bases at V and 6 bases at J, with 16 bases between the two ends. This CDR3 reads CASSPQPGWAGELFF. CDR3 coding DNA: TGTGCCAGCAGCCCCCAACCAGGGTGGGCCGGGGAGCTGTTTTTT.

Regarding this clone: Other DNA variants within this sample encode the same CDR3. The rearrangement uses TRBV5-1 and TRBJ2-5, with 8 nucleotides matching TRBD2. V shed 1 base and J 4 bases; nucleotides not matched to a gene: 3. Germline V gene lookup returns CDR1 SGHRS and CDR2 YFSETQ. The CDR3 runs to 14 residues. Here the CDR3 DNA reads TGCGCCAGCAGCTTGTCCGGGGGGGGAGAGACCCAGTACTTC. Its translation: CASSLSGGGETQYF.

The chain has TRBV19 and TRBJ1-4; D remains ambiguous. The germline V and J ends were trimmed by 6 bases and 0 bases, with 8 bases remaining between them. This CDR3 comprises 14 residues. The germline V gene has CDR1 LNHDA and CDR2 SQIVND (reference sequence). The CDR3 spells CASSRRSTNEKLFF. The DNA for the CDR3 is TGTGCCAGTAGCCGGAGATCAACTAATGAAAAACTGTTTTTT.

The chain combines TRBV10-3 with TRBJ1-2, with 7 bases identical to TRBD1. CDR1 and CDR2 from the germline V gene are ENHRY and SYGVKD. V trimming: 6 bases; J trimming: 4 bases; junction bases outside the gene matches: 5. The CDR3 has 13 residues. For the CDR3, the DNA is TGTGCCATCAGCACCGACAGGGTCTATGGCTACACCTTC. Protein product: CAISTDRVYGYTF.

This rearrangement joins TRBV5-1 to TRBJ2-1, with a weak D call TRBD2 (5 bases). Germline V gives CDR1 SGHRS, CDR2 YFSETQ. This CDR3 spans 15 amino acids. Trimming took off 2 bases at V and 6 bases at J, with 15 bases between the two ends. CDR3 sequence: CASSLGGKKGNEQFF. Written as DNA, the CDR3 is TGCGCCAGCAGCTTAGGAGGCAAGAAGGGCAATGAGCAGTTCTTC. Full variable domain (rest looked up from reference TRBV5-1 and TRBJ2-1): KAGVTQTPRYLIKTRGQQVTLSCSPISGHRSVSWYQQTPGQGLQFLFEYFSETQRNKGNFPGRFSGRQFSNSRSEMNVSTLELGDSALYLCASSLGGKKGNEQFFGPGTRLTVL.

This chain joins TRBV5-1 and TRBJ2-7; 11 bases are shared with TRBD1. Germline V lookup: CDR1 SGHRS, CDR2 YFSETQ. This CDR3 has 16 amino acids. Germline trimming cut 4 bases from V and 0 bases from J; bases unmatched to any gene: 6. The CDR3 DNA reads as TGCGCCAGCAGCGTCTGGACAGGGGGCGACTCCTACGAGCAGTACTTC. It specifies CASSVWTGGDSYEQYF.

The gene calls are TRBV7-9 and TRBJ2-5; 9 positions agree with TRBD1. V shed 5 bases, J shed 4 bases, and the junction held 14 bases outside the gene matches. Germline CDR1 SEHNR, CDR2 FQNEAQ (reference sequence). The CDR3 spans 17 residues. CDR3 in DNA: TGTGCCAGCAGCCCACGTCCCGGGACAGGGTCGGGAGAGACCCAGTACTTC. Translated: CASSPRPGTGSGETQYF.

This clone was counted only a few times. The chain is built from TRBV5-1 and TRBJ1-1; D perhaps matches TRBD1 (6 bases). The CDR3 has 15 amino acids. Trimming removed 4 bases from V and 4 bases from J, with 17 bases in between. Germline assignment: CDR1 SGHRS and CDR2 YFSETQ. CDR3 bases: TGCGCCAGCAGCACCTCGACAGGTTACTCCACTGAAGCTTTCTTT. It translates to CASSTSTGYSTEAFF.

The J gene is TRBJ1-1, the V gene TRBV9, with 9 bases identical to TRBD1. Germline CDR1 and CDR2: SGDLS and YYNGEE. Germline trimming cut 6 bases from V and 2 bases from J; bases unmatched to any gene: 5. This CDR3 region has 14 residues. CDR3 nucleotides: TGTGCCAGCACGCGGACAGGGGCAAACACTGAAGCTTTCTTT. This codes for CASTRTGANTEAFF.

This clone was picked up one time. CDR3 protein: CASSPLTVPEAFF. Here the CDR3 DNA reads TGTGCCAGCTCACCGCTGACAGTACCTGAAGCTTTCTTT. The rearrangement links TRBV18 to TRBJ1-1; TRBD1 might be the D (5 bases). The CDR3 is 13 residues long. Between the trimmed V and J ends, which lost 3 bases and 6 bases, there was a span of 11 bases. Germline V gives CDR1 KGHSH, CDR2 LQKENI.

This clone has just one count. The J gene is TRBJ1-2, the V gene TRBV23-1; D is undetermined. TRBV23-1 is given ORF status, its function remaining uncertain. The CDR3 runs 14 residues. Trimming cost V 3 bases and J 7 bases, with 15 bases left between them. The CDR3 coding sequence is TGCGCCAGCAGTCATCTTTCATGGGCGGGTGGCTACACCTTC. Amino acids: CASSHLSWAGGYTF.

The chain couples TRBV13 to TRBJ2-1, with TRBD1 identical over 7 bases. The ends lost 5 bases at V and 5 bases at J; junction bases unmatched: 3. Germline V CDR1 and CDR2: PRHDT, FYEKMQ (reference sequence). The CDR3 consists of 13 residues. The CDR3 spells CASSTGQDNEQFF. The CDR3 DNA reads as TGTGCCAGCAGCACTGGACAGGACAATGAGCAGTTCTTC.

In nucleotides, the CDR3 is TGCGCCAGCAGCATGGGACAGGACCCGTATAATTCACCCCTCCACTTT. Translating it yields CASSMGQDPYNSPLHF. The chain links TRBV5-1 to TRBJ1-6; 8 positions match TRBD1. The V gene end was trimmed by 4 bases and the J gene end by 4 bases; junction bases not matched to a gene: 7. From germline, CDR1 is SGHRS and CDR2 YFSETQ. The CDR3 totals 16 residues.

The chain uses TRBV10-3 and TRBJ1-4, with a possible D match to TRBD1 (6 bases). CDR3 length equals 14 residues. Germline lookup yields CDR1 ENHRY and CDR2 SYGVKD. V lost 0 bases to trimming and J lost 6 bases, with 8 bases between them. The chain's CDR3 is CAISESGGDEKLFF. The CDR3 bases are TGTGCCATCAGTGAGTCAGGGGGGGATGAAAAACTGTTTTTT.

The V gene is TRBV28, the J gene TRBJ1-4, with 8 bases aligning to TRBD1. This CDR3 is 15 amino acids long. The ends lost 6 bases at V and 5 bases at J; junction bases unmatched: 8. Germline V lookup: CDR1 MDHEN, CDR2 SYDVKM. CDR3 nucleotide sequence: TGTGCCAGCAGGTCCCCGGGACAGGCGAATGAAAAACTGTTTTTT. Its translation is CASRSPGQANEKLFF.

The chain combines TRBV6-1 with TRBJ2-1; a possible D gene is TRBD1 (5 bases). Germline V gives CDR1 MNHNS, CDR2 SASEGT. Trimming took off 1 base at V and 0 bases at J, with 10 bases between the two ends. The CDR3 totals 16 residues. This CDR3 is CASSEEAGFSYNEQFF. In nucleotides, the CDR3 is TGTGCCAGCAGTGAAGAGGCAGGGTTCTCCTACAATGAGCAGTTCTTC.

The chain uses TRBV7-8 and TRBJ2-5; 8 nucleotides agree with TRBD2. J lost 3 bases, V lost 3 bases, and 6 bases had no gene match. The CDR3 extends over 15 amino acids. The V gene's germline CDR1 is SGHVS and CDR2 FQNEAQ. DNA for the CDR3: TGTGCCAGCAGCTTGAGGCGGGGGGCCGAAGAGACCCAGTACTTC. This sequence encodes CASSLRRGAEETQYF.

The chain carries TRBV5-1 and TRBJ1-4, with a tentative D call TRBD1 (5 bases). Germline CDR1 SGHRS, CDR2 YFSETQ. V dropped 2 bases and J dropped 4 bases, with 9 bases sitting between them. There are 14 residues in the CDR3. The CDR3 sequence is CASSLDRGNEKLFF. The CDR3 DNA sequence: TGCGCCAGCAGCTTAGATAGGGGTAATGAAAAACTGTTTTTT.

The V call is TRBV5-5, the J call TRBJ2-5; the match to TRBD1 covers 7 bases. The V and J ends lost 5 bases and 3 bases, in that order; junction bases with no gene match: 13. The germline V gene encodes CDR1 SGHKS and CDR2 YYEKEE (reference sequence). The CDR3 has 16 amino acids. CDR3 region: CASSLGEGAREETQYF. CDR3 nucleotides: TGTGCCAGCAGTCTTGGTGAGGGGGCGCGAGAAGAGACCCAGTACTTC.

The V call is TRBV30, the J call TRBJ2-2; a possible D gene is TRBD2 (5 bases). The CDR3 sequence is 14 residues long. CDR1 and CDR2 from the germline V gene are GTSNPN and SVGIG (reference sequence). V was shortened by 4 bases and J by 4 bases, with 13 bases between the two germline ends. CDR3 amino acids: CAWNEGRSTGELFF. CDR3 DNA sequence: TGTGCCTGGAATGAGGGCCGCAGCACCGGGGAGCTGTTTTTT.

V and J are TRBV5-1 and TRBJ2-3, with a possible D match to TRBD1 (5 bases). Trimming stripped 4 bases from V and 5 bases from J, with 8 bases between. This CDR3 contains 12 residues. Germline V gene lookup returns CDR1 SGHRS and CDR2 YFSETQ. The CDR3 bases are TGCGCCAGCAGCCCGCAGGGAGATACGCAGTATTTT. Its protein is CASSPQGDTQYF.